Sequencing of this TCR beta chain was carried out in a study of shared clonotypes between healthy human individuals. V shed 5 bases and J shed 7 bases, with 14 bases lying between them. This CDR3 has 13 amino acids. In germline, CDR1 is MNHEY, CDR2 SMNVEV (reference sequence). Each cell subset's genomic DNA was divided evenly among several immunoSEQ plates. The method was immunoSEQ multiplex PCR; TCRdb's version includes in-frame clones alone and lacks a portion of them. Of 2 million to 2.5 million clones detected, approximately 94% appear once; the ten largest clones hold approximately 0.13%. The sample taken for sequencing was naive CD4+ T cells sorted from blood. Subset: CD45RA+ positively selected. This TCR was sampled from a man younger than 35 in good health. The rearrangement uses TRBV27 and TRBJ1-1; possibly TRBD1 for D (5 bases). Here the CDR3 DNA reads TGTGCCAGCAGTCCAAGGGACGGCCGTGAAGCTTTCTTT. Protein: CASSPRDGREAFF.